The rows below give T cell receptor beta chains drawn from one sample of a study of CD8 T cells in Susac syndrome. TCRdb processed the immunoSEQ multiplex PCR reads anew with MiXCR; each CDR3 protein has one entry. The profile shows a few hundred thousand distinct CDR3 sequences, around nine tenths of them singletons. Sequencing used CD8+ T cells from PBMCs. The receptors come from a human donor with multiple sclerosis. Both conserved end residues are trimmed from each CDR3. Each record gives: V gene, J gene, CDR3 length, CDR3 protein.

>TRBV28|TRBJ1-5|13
ASSLGDTGNQPQH
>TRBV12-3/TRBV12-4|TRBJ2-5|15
ASSPGTLNTPQETQY
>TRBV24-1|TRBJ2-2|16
ATSDAPGQSLNTGELF
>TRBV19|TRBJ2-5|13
ASSIDLEFQETQY
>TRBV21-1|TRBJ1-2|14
ASSKGGGGPIYGYT
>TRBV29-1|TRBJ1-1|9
SVAPSIEAF
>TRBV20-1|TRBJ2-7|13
SARASGTTPYEQY
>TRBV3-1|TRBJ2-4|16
ASSQDFLAGGRENIQY
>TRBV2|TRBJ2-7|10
ASTDSSYEQY
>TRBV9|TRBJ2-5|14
ASSVATWEGQETQY
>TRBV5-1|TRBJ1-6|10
ASSLDLSPLH
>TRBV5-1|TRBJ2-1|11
ASSFGIPTEQF
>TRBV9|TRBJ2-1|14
ASSPGGDVLTNEQF
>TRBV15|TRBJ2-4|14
ATSRVGTVAKNIQY
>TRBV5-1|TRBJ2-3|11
ASKKRGGDTQY
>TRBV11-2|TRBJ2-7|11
ASSLVEWGEQY
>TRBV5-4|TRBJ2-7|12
ASSTRQGASEQY
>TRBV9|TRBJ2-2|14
ASSSSRGGLTGELF
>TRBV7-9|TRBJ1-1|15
ASSAQPFRGPDTEAF
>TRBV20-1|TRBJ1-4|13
SARDLDRGGEKLF
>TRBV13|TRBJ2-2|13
ASSRGSGESGELF
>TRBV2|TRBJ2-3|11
ASSEWSGDTQY
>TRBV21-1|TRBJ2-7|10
ASSPPPYEQY
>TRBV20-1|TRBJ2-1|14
SARASGTGVYNEQF
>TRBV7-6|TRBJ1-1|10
ASSLTGTEAF
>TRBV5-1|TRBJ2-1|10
ASSLEGDEQF
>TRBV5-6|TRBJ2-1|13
ASRSGLAGYNEQF
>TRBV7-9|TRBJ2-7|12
ASRPDRGTYEQY
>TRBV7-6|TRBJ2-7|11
ASSLGWTYEQY
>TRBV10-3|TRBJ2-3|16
AISEDTGLAGGTDTQY
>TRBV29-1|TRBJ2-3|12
SERAGGTTDTQY
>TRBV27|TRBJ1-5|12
ASSLYTSNQPQH
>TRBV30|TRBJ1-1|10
AWSVKIPEAF
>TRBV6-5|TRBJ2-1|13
ASGRRGSSYNEQF
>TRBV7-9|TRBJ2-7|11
ASSTVETYEQY
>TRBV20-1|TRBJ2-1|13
SASPEGDYYNEQF
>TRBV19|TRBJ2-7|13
ASSYTSGSRYEQY
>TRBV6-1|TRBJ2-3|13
ASDYGASGGDTQY
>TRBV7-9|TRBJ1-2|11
ASSFEDSGGYT
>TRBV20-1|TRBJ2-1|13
SAVLGDRGYNEQF
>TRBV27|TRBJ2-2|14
ASSLLTGGRTGELF
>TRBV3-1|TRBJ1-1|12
ASSQKGARAEAF
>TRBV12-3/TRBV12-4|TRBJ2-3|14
ATRIELAGSSDTQY
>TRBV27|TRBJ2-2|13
ASSLQFGVAGELF
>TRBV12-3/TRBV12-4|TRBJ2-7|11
ASSLGRHYEQY
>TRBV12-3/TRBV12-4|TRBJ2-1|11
ASNAGNHNEQF